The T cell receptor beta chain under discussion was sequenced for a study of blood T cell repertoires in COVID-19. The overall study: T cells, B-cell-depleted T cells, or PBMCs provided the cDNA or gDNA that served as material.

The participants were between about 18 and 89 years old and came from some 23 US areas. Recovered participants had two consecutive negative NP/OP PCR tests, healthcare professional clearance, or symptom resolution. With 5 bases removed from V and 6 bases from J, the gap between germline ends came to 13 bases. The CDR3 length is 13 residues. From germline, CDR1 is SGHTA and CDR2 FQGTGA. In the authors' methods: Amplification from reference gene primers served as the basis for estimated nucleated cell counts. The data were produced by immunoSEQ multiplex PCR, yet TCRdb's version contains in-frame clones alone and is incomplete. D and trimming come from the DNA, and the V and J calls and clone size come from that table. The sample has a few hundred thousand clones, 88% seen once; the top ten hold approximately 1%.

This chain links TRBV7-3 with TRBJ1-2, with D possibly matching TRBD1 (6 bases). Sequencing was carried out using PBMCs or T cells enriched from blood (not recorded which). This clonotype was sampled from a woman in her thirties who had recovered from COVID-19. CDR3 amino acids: CASSLGGANGYTF. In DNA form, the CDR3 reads TGTGCCAGCAGCCTCGGGGGGGCAAATGGCTACACCTTC.